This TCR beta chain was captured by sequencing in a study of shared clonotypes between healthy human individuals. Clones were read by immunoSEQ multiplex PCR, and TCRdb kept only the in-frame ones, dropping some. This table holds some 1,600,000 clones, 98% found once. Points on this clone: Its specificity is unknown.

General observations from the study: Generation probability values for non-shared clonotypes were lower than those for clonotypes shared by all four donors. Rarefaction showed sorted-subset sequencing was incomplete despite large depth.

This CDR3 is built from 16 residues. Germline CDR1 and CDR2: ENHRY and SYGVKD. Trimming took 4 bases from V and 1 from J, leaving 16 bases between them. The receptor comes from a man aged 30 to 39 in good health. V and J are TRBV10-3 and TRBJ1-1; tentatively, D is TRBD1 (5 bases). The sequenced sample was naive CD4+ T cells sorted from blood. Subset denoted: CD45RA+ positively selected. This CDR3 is CAISAGRGLQNTEAFF. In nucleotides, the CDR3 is TGTGCCATCAGTGCCGGGAGGGGCCTACAGAACACTGAAGCTTTCTTT.